These T cell receptor beta chains were read from a single sample in a study of T cells in Graves' hyperthyroidism and ophthalmopathy. TCRdb independently ran MiXCR on the multiplex PCR reads; one entry per CDR3 protein. The sample records about 840,000 distinct CDR3 sequences, approximately 40% being singletons. Sequenced sample: blood. The receptors derive from a man younger than 35 with Graves' hyperthyroidism. Both conserved end residues are part of each CDR3. A D gene is named only where the DNA matches it firmly. The listing skips clone size in some rows; elsewhere it reads once, few, many or a size class.

D: NA; V: TRBV24-1; J: TRBJ2-3; size: many; CDR3: CATSDPPGRTDTQYF; DNA: TGTGCCACCAGTGATCCCCCCGGGCGCACAGATACGCAGTATTTT
D: NA; V: TRBV20-1; J: TRBJ2-7; size: few; CDR3: CSAEDKDHQYF; DNA: TGCAGTGCTGAGGACAAGGACCATCAGTACTTC
D: TRBD1; V: TRBV15; J: TRBJ2-5; size: NA; CDR3: CATSKGTGGLETQYF; DNA: TGTGCCACCAGCAAAGGGACAGGGGGGTTAGAGACCCAGTACTTC
D: NA; V: TRBV29-1; J: TRBJ1-5; size: NA; CDR3: CSVDSGGNQPQHF; DNA: TGCAGCGTAGATTCAGGGGGCAATCAGCCCCAGCATTTT
D: TRBD1; V: TRBV10-2; J: TRBJ2-5; size: NA; CDR3: CASIGDLTGEETQYF; DNA: TGCGCCAGCATAGGGGACCTGACAGGGGAAGAGACCCAGTACTTC
D: NA; V: TRBV7-8; J: TRBJ1-2; size: many; CDR3: CASSLRGGHGYTF; DNA: TGTGCCAGCAGCCTCCGCGGGGGGCATGGCTACACCTTC
D: TRBD1; V: TRBV7-2; J: TRBJ1-6; size: once; CDR3: CASSHAGTGNSPLHF; DNA: TGTGCCAGCAGTCACGCCGGGACAGGGAACTCACCCCTCCACTTT
D: NA; V: TRBV4-1; J: TRBJ1-4; size: NA; CDR3: CASSLSQVDNEKLFF; DNA: TGCGCCAGCAGCCTATCACAGGTGGATAACGAAAAACTGTTTTTT
D: NA; V: TRBV19; J: TRBJ1-1; size: once; CDR3: CASSISPARSMNTEAFF; DNA: TGTGCCAGTAGTATATCCCCGGCCAGGTCCATGAACACTGAAGCTTTCTTT
D: NA; V: TRBV7-9; J: TRBJ2-7; size: few; CDR3: CASGFRGRYEQYF; DNA: TGTGCCAGCGGCTTCCGAGGTCGGTACGAGCAGTACTTC
D: NA; V: TRBV10-2; J: TRBJ2-5; size: NA; CDR3: CASSVAVEETQYF; DNA: TGCGCCAGCAGTGTGGCCGTGGAAGAGACCCAGTACTTC
D: NA; V: TRBV15; J: TRBJ2-2; size: few; CDR3: CATSRSDGGDTGELFF; DNA: TGTGCCACCAGCAGATCCGATGGGGGAGACACCGGGGAGCTGTTTTTT
D: TRBD1; V: TRBV6-5; J: TRBJ1-2; size: once; CDR3: CASSSSPGQGNQAYGYTF; DNA: TGTGCCAGCAGTTCTTCTCCGGGACAGGGGAATCAGGCCTATGGCTACACCTTC
D: NA; V: TRBV20-1; J: TRBJ2-5; size: many; CDR3: CSAREGGGQETQYF; DNA: TGCAGTGCTAGAGAGGGGGGAGGCCAAGAGACCCAGTACTTC
D: NA; V: TRBV12-3/TRBV12-4; J: TRBJ2-7; size: few; CDR3: CASSLVGLNEQYF; DNA: TGTGCCAGCAGTTTAGTGGGCCTGAACGAGCAGTACTTC
D: NA; V: TRBV6-5; J: TRBJ2-7; size: few; CDR3: CASSYSGLAVDEQYF; DNA: TGTGCCAGCAGTTACTCGGGACTGGCTGTGGACGAGCAGTACTTC
D: NA; V: TRBV9; J: TRBJ2-2; size: few; CDR3: CASSVDPLGPGGELFF; DNA: TGTGCCAGCAGCGTAGACCCCCTAGGGCCGGGCGGGGAGCTGTTTTTT
D: NA; V: TRBV4-1; J: TRBJ1-2; size: NA; CDR3: CASSQGVLSQVGARVAYGYTF; DNA: TGCGCCAGCAGCCAAGGAGTGCTGAGCCAAGTTGGAGCCAGGGTAGCCTATGGCTACACCTTC
D: TRBD1; V: TRBV10-3; J: TRBJ1-2; size: many; CDR3: CAISPGTGDPYGYTF; DNA: TGTGCCATCAGTCCCGGGACAGGGGATCCCTATGGCTACACCTTC
D: NA; V: TRBV29-1; J: TRBJ2-2; size: NA; CDR3: CSLVNREDTGELFF; DNA: TGCAGCTTAGTGAACAGGGAGGACACCGGGGAGCTGTTTTTT
D: NA; V: TRBV29-1; J: TRBJ1-4; size: many; CDR3: CSVSGHNEKLFF; DNA: TGCAGCGTTTCGGGACACAATGAAAAACTGTTTTTT
D: NA; V: TRBV10-3; J: TRBJ1-2; size: many; CDR3: CAIGTANNYGYTF; DNA: TGTGCCATCGGTACAGCTAATAACTATGGCTACACCTTC
D: NA; V: TRBV7-9; J: TRBJ1-1; size: many; CDR3: CASSFEGTEAFF; DNA: TGTGCCAGCAGCTTTGAGGGCACTGAAGCTTTCTTT
D: TRBD1; V: TRBV10-1; J: TRBJ2-7; size: NA; CDR3: CASSEVTGTGGEQYF; DNA: TGCGCCAGCAGTGAGGTCACCGGGACAGGGGGCGAGCAGTACTTC
D: NA; V: TRBV7-2; J: TRBJ1-6; size: many; CDR3: CASSSLGWSSPLHF; DNA: TGTGCCAGCAGCTCCCTGGGATGGTCGTCACCCCTCCACTTT
D: TRBD1; V: TRBV9; J: TRBJ1-2; size: once; CDR3: CASSGGTGRDGYTF; DNA: TGTGCCAGCAGCGGAGGGACAGGGCGAGATGGCTACACCTTC
D: TRBD1; V: TRBV29-1; J: TRBJ2-2; size: NA; CDR3: CSLSQGVTGELFF; DNA: TGCAGCCTATCCCAGGGGGTTACCGGGGAGCTGTTTTTT
D: TRBD2; V: TRBV29-1; J: TRBJ2-3; size: NA; CDR3: CSVSDGSGGGRADTQYF; DNA: TGCAGCGTTTCGGACGGTAGCGGGGGGGGGCGGGCAGATACGCAGTATTTT
D: NA; V: TRBV4-3; J: TRBJ1-1; size: few; CDR3: CASSQGRGSNTEAFF; DNA: TGCGCCAGCAGCCAGGGACGGGGATCGAACACTGAAGCTTTCTTT
D: TRBD1; V: TRBV6-1; J: TRBJ1-1; size: NA; CDR3: CARRTGIRTDTEAFF; DNA: TGTGCCAGAAGGACAGGGATTCGTACAGACACTGAAGCTTTCTTT
D: NA; V: TRBV2; J: TRBJ2-2; size: few; CDR3: CAYGEQNTGELFF; DNA: TGTGCCTACGGGGAACAGAATACCGGGGAGCTGTTTTTT
D: NA; V: TRBV7-2; J: TRBJ2-2; size: NA; CDR3: CASSPLREKGGELFF; DNA: TGTGCCAGCAGCCCGCTACGGGAAAAGGGCGGGGAGCTGTTTTTT
D: TRBD2; V: TRBV20-1; J: TRBJ2-5; size: many; CDR3: CSGLAGIQTQYF; DNA: TGCAGTGGACTAGCGGGAATTCAGACCCAGTACTTC
D: TRBD1; V: TRBV7-9; J: TRBJ1-1; size: NA; CDR3: CASSLVGQGKRSEAFF; DNA: TGTGCCAGCAGCTTAGTAGGACAGGGGAAGAGGTCTGAAGCTTTCTTT
D: TRBD1; V: TRBV5-1; J: TRBJ2-3; size: once; CDR3: CASSYGQGGTDTQYF; DNA: TGCGCCAGCAGCTACGGACAGGGAGGAACAGATACGCAGTATTTT
D: NA; V: TRBV6-5; J: TRBJ1-2; size: NA; CDR3: CASSGDSRYDYTF; DNA: TGTGCCAGCAGTGGTGACAGCCGCTATGACTACACCTTC
D: NA; V: TRBV7-9; J: TRBJ2-5; size: once; CDR3: CASNPAETQYF; DNA: TGTGCCAGCAATCCTGCGGAGACCCAGTACTTC
D: TRBD1; V: TRBV6-6; J: TRBJ2-2; size: few; CDR3: CAISSQPGQGSTGELFF; DNA: TGTGCCATCAGTAGTCAACCGGGACAGGGAAGCACCGGGGAGCTGTTTTTT
D: NA; V: TRBV10-3; J: TRBJ1-2; size: many; CDR3: CAISESIFPDRLNYGYTF; DNA: TGTGCCATCAGTGAGTCGATATTTCCCGACAGACTGAACTATGGCTACACCTTC
D: TRBD1; V: TRBV20-1; J: TRBJ2-5; size: few; CDR3: CSASGTSGGRETQYF; DNA: TGCAGTGCTAGTGGCACCTCAGGGGGCCGAGAGACCCAGTACTTC
D: TRBD1; V: TRBV20-1; J: TRBJ1-5; size: NA; CDR3: CSATQGTNQPQHF; DNA: TGCAGTGCTACACAGGGGACTAATCAGCCCCAGCATTTT
D: NA; V: TRBV7-2; J: TRBJ1-4; size: NA; CDR3: CASSSSVGEKLFF; DNA: TGTGCCAGCAGCTCTAGTGTCGGGGAAAAACTGTTTTTT
D: NA; V: TRBV20-1; J: TRBJ2-7; size: NA; CDR3: CSARWRSRVREQYF; DNA: TGCAGTGCTAGATGGCGTTCCCGAGTGAGAGAGCAGTACTTC
D: NA; V: TRBV5-6; J: TRBJ1-2; size: NA; CDR3: CASSSTDSHGYTF; DNA: TGTGCCAGCAGCTCAACGGACAGTCATGGCTACACCTTC
D: NA; V: TRBV7-2; J: TRBJ2-7; size: few; CDR3: CASSLLFGGNAVEQYF; DNA: TGTGCCAGCAGCTTACTTTTTGGGGGGAATGCGGTCGAGCAGTACTTC
D: NA; V: TRBV9; J: TRBJ1-4; size: many; CDR3: CASSVEATNEKLFF; DNA: TGTGCCAGCAGCGTAGAGGCAACTAATGAAAAACTGTTTTTT
D: TRBD1; V: TRBV7-8; J: TRBJ1-5; size: NA; CDR3: CAWSVRGTVSNQPQHF; DNA: TGTGCCTGGAGTGTACGGGGGACAGTTAGCAATCAGCCCCAGCATTTT
D: TRBD2; V: TRBV7-3; J: TRBJ2-2; size: NA; CDR3: CASSLGLAGTNTGELFF; DNA: TGTGCCAGCAGCTTGGGACTAGCGGGAACAAACACCGGGGAGCTGTTTTTT
D: NA; V: TRBV11-2; J: TRBJ2-7; size: few; CDR3: CASSPLTGEPYEQYF; DNA: TGTGCCAGCAGCCCATTGACGGGAGAACCTTACGAGCAGTACTTC
D: TRBD1; V: TRBV12-3/TRBV12-4; J: TRBJ1-5; size: many; CDR3: CASSGQGPSLNQPQHF; DNA: TGTGCCAGCTCGGGACAGGGGCCCTCCCTAAATCAGCCCCAGCATTTT
D: TRBD1; V: TRBV7-6; J: TRBJ2-5; size: many; CDR3: CASSLDGDREETQYF; DNA: TGTGCCAGCAGCTTAGACGGGGACAGGGAAGAGACCCAGTACTTC
D: NA; V: TRBV12-3/TRBV12-4; J: TRBJ1-1; size: NA; CDR3: CASSFGDPNTEAFF; DNA: TGTGCCAGCAGTTTTGGAGACCCTAACACTGAAGCTTTCTTT
D: NA; V: TRBV12-3/TRBV12-4; J: TRBJ1-2; size: many; CDR3: CASSPRNYGYTF; DNA: TGTGCCAGCAGTCCCCGGAACTATGGCTACACCTTC
D: NA; V: TRBV10-3; J: TRBJ1-6; size: few; CDR3: CASTLEGRRNSPLHF; DNA: TGTGCCAGCACCCTGGAGGGGCGACGTAATTCACCCCTCCACTTT
D: NA; V: TRBV5-1; J: TRBJ1-1; size: many; CDR3: CASSPRTAKNTEAFF; DNA: TGCGCCAGCAGCCCTCGGACAGCCAAGAACACTGAAGCTTTCTTT
D: TRBD1; V: TRBV7-9; J: TRBJ1-6; size: many; CDR3: CASSLETGDNSPLHF; DNA: TGTGCCAGCAGCTTAGAAACAGGGGACAATTCACCCCTCCACTTT
D: TRBD2; V: TRBV6-5; J: TRBJ2-7; size: NA; CDR3: CASSWGGTNEQYF; DNA: TGTGCCAGCTCCTGGGGGGGGACCAACGAGCAGTACTTC
D: TRBD1; V: TRBV6-6; J: TRBJ2-7; size: NA; CDR3: CASSQQGLEQYF; DNA: TGTGCCAGCAGCCAACAGGGGCTCGAGCAGTACTTC
D: TRBD1; V: TRBV7-9; J: TRBJ1-1; size: many; CDR3: CASRRQGPNTEAFF; DNA: TGTGCCAGCAGAAGACAGGGCCCGAACACTGAAGCTTTCTTT
D: NA; V: TRBV14; J: TRBJ2-7; size: NA; CDR3: CASSQPDTYEQYF; DNA: TGTGCCAGCAGCCAACCCGACACCTACGAGCAGTACTTC